This entry describes one T cell receptor (beta chain). Its antigen specificity is not known. No clone much larger than this one lies a single base away; base qualities are absent. The sample originates from a study of T cells after yellow fever vaccination (dated by TCRdb to about 2019). Some background on the complete study: Libraries from fractions with low cell numbers were prepared with the SMART-Seq v4 Ultra Low Input RNA kit. Bulk TCR alpha and beta repertoires were sequenced longitudinally to track T-cell clones before and after primary and booster YFV17D yellow fever vaccination. Blood samples were taken at several timepoints before and after primary and secondary immunization, and bulk PBMC replicates and cell subsets were isolated. Two healthy male donors made up the cohort, one aged 18 to 30 years and the other aged 30 to 40 years.

Sample treatment or condition, as interpreted from the label and publication: live attenuated yellow fever vaccine strain. Two biological replicates of bulk PBMCs were collected at each blood-draw timepoint. PBMCs were isolated from peripheral blood using a standard Ficoll-Paque protocol. TriZol was used to extract RNA from bulk PBMCs, from CD4 and CD8 fractions, and from dextramer-positive and dextramer-negative fractions. What the study reported, not specific to this receptor: After the booster, most clones that had expanded after primary vaccination were detected again (roughly 96% of CD4 and around 88% of CD8), suggesting broad maintenance of memory. Computational filtering was needed because FACS-sorted repertoires could contain abundant contaminating clonotypes from the bulk population. A small share of clonotypes was detected in both CD4 and CD8 compartments, with the overlap likely arising from convergent recombination. Only a couple of donors were included in the study, so the extent to which the findings can be generalized is limited. Compared with the primary T-cell response, the secondary T-cell response was weaker but faster, peaking on day 5 rather than day 15.

Sequences MDHEN (CDR1) and SYDVKM (CDR2) are obtained from the germline V gene. Relative to germline, V is 7 bases shorter and J is 5 bases shorter, with 18 bases between their ends. The CDR3 has 14 amino acids, counting the end cysteine and valine. CDR3 DNA is the only sequence kept; it has 42 bases, read in frame from the first base. TCR cDNA was synthesized by 5'RACE template switching, through which a universal primer site and unique molecular identifiers were introduced. Priming for cDNA synthesis came from both the TCR alpha and TCR beta constant segments. Libraries were amplified in two PCR steps, with sample barcodes and sequencing adapters added in the second step. Sequencing of the libraries was done on either Illumina HiSeq 2500 (2x100 bp) or NovaSeq (2x150 bp). In the paper's pipeline: MIGEC handled demultiplexing of reads and collapsing into UMI consensus sequences, while MiXCR performed V(D)J alignment. Vaccine-responding clonotypes were identified with edgeR using replicate PBMC samples, with FDR below 0.01 and a log2 fold change above 5 up to day 15 being required. Bulk clonotypes were assigned CD4 or CD8 identity according to which sequenced CD4 or CD8 repertoire held them at higher abundance. TCRdb passed the public sequencing reads through fastp at Q25 and MiXCR, retaining productive beta sequences. Identical CDR3 proteins give one entry, which carries the most common genes and DNA. TCRdb, not the authors, supplied the V and J calls. The sample has some 350,000 distinct CDR3 sequences on record, 8.7% of them singletons. The ten biggest clones cover over 15% of the sample.

The chain employs TRBV28 and TRBJ2-7; tentative D gene TRBD1, with 5 bases matching. Sequenced material: PBMCs, taken on the day of the first yellow fever vaccination. This receptor was taken from a man younger than 35 who received the YFV17D yellow fever vaccine. The DNA is TGTGCCAGCACAACAGGTACGAGGATCAACGAGCAGTACGTC. This codes for CASTTGTRINEQYV.